This passage covers 25 T cell receptor beta chains from one sample sequenced in a study of regulatory T cells in long-lasting Graves disease (dated by TCRdb to the early 2020s). Libraries were built with multiplex PCR. The reads were generated on an Illumina HiSeq 4000. To build TCR beta libraries, CDR3 regions were amplified by Arm-PCR using iRepertoire HTBI primers. Starting from the raw public reads, TCRdb applied fastp trimming at Q25, assembled clones with MiXCR and retained in-frame beta chains. Merged by CDR3 protein, the rows form single entries marked with the most common genes and DNA. Within this sample are about 540,000 distinct CDR3 sequences, with about 13% of them counted one time only. About 10% of the sample rests with the top ten. The time point label, as the study defines it: newly diagnosed GD, antithyroid drugs for less than 3 months. For both TCR sequencing and RNA sequencing, RNA was extracted from PBMCs in TRIzol.

These data also formed part of another study, on T cells in Graves' hyperthyroidism and ophthalmopathy.

Sequencing used peripheral blood mononuclear cells (PBMCs), obtained at new diagnosis, from a patient treated with antithyroid drugs. The receptors here all came from a man aged 25 to 40 with Graves disease. Donor details come from another sample of the same person, matched by shared clones.

This clonotype was counted ten times or more. The J gene is TRBJ1-5, the V gene TRBV7-2; D remains ambiguous. The CDR3 runs to 18 residues. Trimming shortened V by 1 base and J by 1 base, and 17 bases separated the two germline ends. Per the germline V gene, CDR1 is SGHTA and CDR2 is FQGNSA. The CDR3 loop reads CASSLVGVLLGSNQPQHF. The CDR3 region has the DNA TGTGCCAGCAGCTTAGTTGGGGTACTCCTGGGGAGCAATCAGCCCCAGCATTTT. Together with reference TRBV7-2 and TRBJ1-5, the CDR3 gives the full variable domain: GAGVSQSPSNKVTEKGKDVELRCDPISGHTALYWYRQSLGQGLEFLIYFQGNSAPDKSGLPSDRFSAERTGGSVSTLTIQRTQQEDSAVYLCASSLVGVLLGSNQPQHFGDGTRLSIL.

Of note for this clonotype: With only one base between it and a far larger clone, this is likely a read error. The chain joins TRBV12-3 or TRBV12-4 to TRBJ2-1, with D maybe TRBD1 (5 bases). TRBJ2-3 explains the end of the DNA better; the J call may be wrong. This CDR3 region has 13 residues. The CDR3 DNA sequence: TGTGCCATCAGTCTACGAACAGGAGATACGCAGTATTTT. Its protein is CAISLRTGDTQYF.

A note on this clonotype: The junction does not match germline at one end; this may be a read error. The chain links TRBV6-1 to TRBJ1-1; TRBD1 agrees at 7 bases. The CDR3 has 14 amino acids. Germline values: CDR1 MNHNS, CDR2 SASEGT. Here the CDR3 reads CASSKQGLNTVAFF. CDR3 in DNA: TGTGCCAGCAGTAAACAGGGGTTGAACACTGTAGCTTTCTTT.

This clonotype was observed many times. The genes are TRBV3-1 and TRBJ2-3, with 9 positions matching TRBD2. Germline V lookup: CDR1 LGHDT, CDR2 YNNKEL (reference sequence). The CDR3 contains 16 residues. The V gene end was trimmed by 0 bases and the J gene end by 1 base; junction bases not matched to a gene: 2. CDR3 region: CASSQDRLAGTDTQYF. The DNA for the CDR3 is TGTGCCAGCAGCCAAGATAGACTAGCGGGCACAGATACGCAGTATTTT.

This clonotype was seen many times. The chain uses TRBV20-1 and TRBJ1-1; D is uncertain. CDR1 and CDR2 from the germline V gene are DFQATT and SNEGSKA (reference sequence). The ends were cut back, 2 bases at V and 0 bases at J, with 4 bases in the middle. CDR3 length: 12 residues. The CDR3 nucleotides read TGCAGTGCTAGACAGGTGAACACTGAAGCTTTCTTT. Translated: CSARQVNTEAFF.

In its sample, this clonotype was seen many times. The chain uses TRBV6-1 and TRBJ2-2; no reliable D call. CDR1 and CDR2 (germline): MNHNS, SASEGT. Deletions cut 6 bases from V and 5 bases from J, with 10 bases between. CDR3 length: 13 residues. The CDR3 coding sequence is TGTGCCAGCAGGGAGACCCTAACCGGGGAGCTGTTTTTT. It encodes CASRETLTGELFF.

This chain links TRBV6-4 with TRBJ2-1, with 11 bases lining up with TRBD1. The CDR3 extends over 13 amino acids. V lost 5 bases to trimming and J lost 12 bases; unmatched junction nucleotides: 6. The V gene's germline CDR1 is MRHNA and CDR2 SNTAGT. The CDR3, as DNA: TGTGCCAGCAGTTACTACGGGACAGGGGGGCAGTTCTTC. This codes for CASSYYGTGGQFF.

This clonotype came up a few times. The V call is TRBV18, the J call TRBJ2-4; a weak D match, TRBD1 (5 bases). The germline gives CDR1 KGHSH, CDR2 LQKENI. The CDR3 length is 16 residues. V lost 3 bases, J lost 0 bases, and 12 bases lay in between. The CDR3 is CASSPLLQGAKNIQYF. The CDR3 DNA follows: TGTGCCAGCTCACCCCTCCTTCAGGGAGCCAAAAACATTCAGTACTTC.

This clonotype appeared a few times. The chain joins TRBV7-9 to TRBJ2-2; possibly TRBD2 for D (5 bases). V was clipped by 11 bases and J by 0 bases, with 22 bases between them. The length of the CDR3 is 17 residues. Germline V CDR1 and CDR2: SEHNR, FQNEAQ (reference sequence). Here the CDR3 DNA reads TGTGCCGCTTCCCGATTCGGAGGCCTGGCGAACACCGGGGAGCTGTTTTTT. Its protein is CAASRFGGLANTGELFF.

The sample holds many counts of this clonotype. This chain joins TRBV7-2 and TRBJ2-3, with TRBD1 matching over 9 bases. CDR1 is SGHTA and CDR2 is FQGNSA in the germline V gene. V shed 6 bases and J 2 bases; nucleotides not matched to a gene: 9. The CDR3 is 16 residues long. CDR3 nucleotide sequence: TGTGCCAGCAGGACGGGACAGGGTCCGGCCACAGATACGCAGTATTTT. Its translation is CASRTGQGPATDTQYF.

This clonotype was seen a handful of times. This chain joins TRBV30 and TRBJ1-2; no clear D. This CDR3 is 11 amino acids long. Trimming stripped 1 base from V and 5 bases from J, with 5 bases between. CDR1 and CDR2 (germline): GTSNPN, SVGIG (reference sequence). Written as DNA, the CDR3 is TGTGCCTGGAGTGCGGGGTATGGCTACACCTTC. Translating it yields CAWSAGYGYTF. Filled out from reference TRBV30 and TRBJ1-2, the complete variable domain reads SQTIHQWPATLVQPVGSPLSLECTVEGTSNPNLYWYRQAAGRGLQLLFYSVGIGQISSEVPQNLSASRPQDRQFILSSKKLLLSDSGFYLCAWSAGYGYTFGSGTRLTVV.

This clonotype was picked up a small number of times. This rearrangement joins TRBV10-3 to TRBJ1-2, with 9 bases matching TRBD1. The CDR3 has 15 residues. Germline lookup yields CDR1 ENHRY and CDR2 SYGVKD. V lost 4 bases, J lost 1 base, and 4 bases stayed unmatched. The CDR3 region has the DNA TGTGCCATCAGTGGGACAGGGGCTGGTAACTATGGCTACACCTTC. Its translation is CAISGTGAGNYGYTF.

About this clonotype itself: This may be a read error, as it is one base from a much larger clone. The CDR3 sequence is CAGSTPRAGGFTGELFF. CDR3 nucleotides: TGTGCCGGCAGCACCCCCCGAGCGGGAGGTTTCACCGGGGAGCTGTTTTTT. The rearrangement joins TRBV11-2 to TRBJ2-2; 9 bases line up with TRBD2. The germline V gene has CDR1 SGHAT and CDR2 FQNNGV. CDR3 size: 17 residues.

This clonotype was recorded many times. This sequence joins TRBV6-2 or TRBV6-3 and TRBJ2-3, with D perhaps matching TRBD1 or TRBD2 (6 bases each). Germline V lookup: CDR1 MNHEY, CDR2 SVGEGT. The CDR3 is 15 residues long. Trimming removed 2 bases from V and 2 bases from J, with 11 bases in between. CDR3 sequence: CASSYAGGITDTQYF. The CDR3 region has the DNA TGTGCCAGCAGTTACGCCGGGGGCATCACAGATACGCAGTATTTT.

The chain joins TRBV30 to TRBJ1-5, with D possibly matching TRBD1 (5 bases). Between the trimmed V and J ends, which lost 0 bases and 2 bases, there was a span of 14 bases. Germline CDR1 is GTSNPN and CDR2 is SVGIG (reference sequence). CDR3 size: 16 residues. The CDR3 DNA follows: TGTGCCTGGAGTGTAGACACCAGGGCGGGCAATCAGCCCCAGCATTTT. Its translation is CAWSVDTRAGNQPQHF.

This clonotype was seen a few times. The chain carries TRBV29-1 and TRBJ1-2; 7 nucleotides match TRBD1. The junction had 9 bases not matched to a gene; V was cut back by 0 bases and J by 8 bases. The V gene's germline CDR1 is SQVTM and CDR2 ANQGSEA. The CDR3 runs to 14 residues. CDR3 protein: CSVEDQGGESGYTF. Here the CDR3 DNA reads TGCAGCGTTGAAGATCAGGGGGGTGAGAGCGGCTACACCTTC.

J is TRBJ2-2 and V is TRBV9; 7 nucleotides match TRBD2. The germline gives CDR1 SGDLS, CDR2 YYNGEE. Germline trimming cut 3 bases from V and 6 bases from J; bases unmatched to any gene: 14. The CDR3 has 17 amino acids. CDR3 sequence (DNA): TGTGCCAGCAGCGAGGGTCTCGGGAGGAATTCACCCGGGGAGCTGTTTTTT. It translates to CASSEGLGRNSPGELFF.

The chain carries TRBV4-1 and TRBJ2-5; 7 positions agree with TRBD1. Trimming took 3 bases from V and 7 from J; bases not matched to a gene: 14. CDR1 and CDR2 (germline): MGHRA, YSYEKL. The CDR3 spans 16 residues. This chain's CDR3 is CASSHQPKDRSGTQYF. The DNA of the CDR3 is TGCGCCAGCAGCCACCAGCCCAAGGACAGGTCTGGGACCCAGTACTTC.

The chain has TRBV29-1 and TRBJ2-7, with 8 nucleotides matching TRBD2. J was trimmed by 3 bases and V by 6 bases; bases with no gene match: 25. The CDR3 loop spans 19 amino acids. Germline assignment: CDR1 SQVTM and CDR2 ANQGSEA. CDR3 coding DNA: TGCAGCGTCGCCCCCGGGCTGGGCCAGCGGGAGTTCCGATTCTACGAGCAGTACTTC. Translation: CSVAPGLGQREFRFYEQYF.

This clonotype has a count of ten or more. The chain couples TRBV11-2 to TRBJ2-1; D unresolved. Deletions cut 6 bases from V and 0 bases from J, with 9 bases between. From germline, CDR1 is SGHAT and CDR2 FQNNGV. This CDR3 spans 14 amino acids. This CDR3 reads CASSHSRSYNEQFF. The DNA for the CDR3 is TGTGCCAGCAGTCACTCCCGCTCCTACAATGAGCAGTTCTTC.

A remark on this clonotype: Possible read error: a much larger clone is one base away. The chain uses TRBV20-1 and TRBJ2-7, with D tentatively TRBD1 or TRBD2 (5 bases each). There are 12 residues in the CDR3. Germline CDR1 is DFQATT and CDR2 is SNEGSKA (reference sequence). The CDR3 bases are TGCACCCATCTCGGGGACCTGGGTGAGCAGTACTTC. This translates into CTHLGDLGEQYF.

This clonotype was detected a few times. The rearrangement uses TRBV25-1 and TRBJ2-3; no definite D call. The V and J ends lost 3 bases and 0 bases respectively, with 7 bases between them. From germline, CDR1 is MGHDK and CDR2 SYGVNS. The CDR3 contains 14 residues. The CDR3: CASSDPSSTDTQYF. The DNA for the CDR3 is TGTGCCAGCAGTGATCCTTCTAGCACAGATACGCAGTATTTT.

V gene TRBV29-1 combines with J gene TRBJ1-5; no clear D gene. The V end was cut by 4 bases, the J end by 6 bases, with 16 bases between. Germline CDR1 reads SQVTM; CDR2 reads ANQGSEA. The CDR3 is 14 residues long. CDR3 residues: CSVGLVQFTQPQHF. The CDR3 bases are TGCAGCGTTGGCCTTGTTCAGTTCACTCAGCCCCAGCATTTT.

This clonotype came up a few times. The CDR3 sequence is CASSEWDRREAYEQYF. In DNA form, the CDR3 reads TGTGCCAGCAGTGAATGGGATAGGAGGGAGGCGTACGAGCAGTACTTC. The chain links TRBV6-1 to TRBJ2-7, with D possibly TRBD2 on 6 matching bases. Germline V CDR1 and CDR2: MNHNS, SASEGT. V lost 2 bases, J lost 4 bases, and 18 bases lay in between. The CDR3 spans 16 residues.

This clonotype was counted between two and nine times. The V and J genes are TRBV9 and TRBJ2-1, with TRBD2 matching over 10 bases. The germline gives CDR1 SGDLS, CDR2 YYNGEE. This CDR3 spans 15 amino acids. After removal of 4 bases from V and 9 bases from J, the junction contained 10 bases not matched to a gene. The CDR3 loop reads CASSFLAGALSEQFF. The CDR3 coding sequence is TGTGCCAGCAGCTTCCTAGCGGGAGCCCTTTCTGAGCAGTTCTTC.